A single sample is the source of the 9 T cell receptor beta chains below, sequenced in a study of T cell responses to AZD1222 COVID-19 vaccine (dated by TCRdb to 2020 to 2022). Library preparation used the immunoSEQ multiplex PCR assay. TCRdb re-hosts the immuneACCESS table, in-frame sequences only. Its copies lack some clones; in the studies checked, an unresolved V gene accounts for under half of them, and the cause for the rest is not known. For this sample the table gives around 99,000 clones, of which about 90% were detected only once. Jointly, the top ten make up less than 7.5% of the sample. Read against the paper, the sample's time point label means: about 28 days (+/-7) after the second vaccine dose. The sample in question was peripheral blood, obtained 28 days after the second AZD1222 dose. The receptors were sampled from an adult who received the AZD1222 COVID-19 vaccine.

The chain is built from TRBV6-5 and TRBJ1-1; tentative D call: TRBD1 (6 bases). Germline lookup yields CDR1 MNHEY and CDR2 SVGAGI. The CDR3 is 12 amino acids. The V gene lost 10 bases and the J gene lost 6 bases, with 15 bases spanning the gap. CDR3 protein: CAIPGHVAEAFF. CDR3 DNA: TGTGCCATCCCGGGACATGTCGCTGAAGCTTTCTTT.

The chain carries TRBV6-5 and TRBJ1-2, with TRBD1 identical over 11 bases. Per the germline V gene, CDR1 is MNHEY and CDR2 is SVGAGI. The CDR3 sequence is 13 residues long. The V and J ends lost 5 bases and 8 bases, in that order; junction bases with no gene match: 4. Here the CDR3 reads CASSLDRGLGYTF. The DNA for the CDR3 is TGTGCCAGCAGTCTGGACAGGGGGCTAGGCTACACCTTC.

The rearrangement links TRBV11-2 to TRBJ2-3; 12 positions match TRBD2. Trimming took 7 bases from V and 0 from J; bases not matched to a gene: 8. The germline V gene has CDR1 SGHAT and CDR2 FQNNGV. CDR3 length equals 17 residues. The CDR3 reads CASMGGTSGYSTDTQYF. CDR3 in DNA: TGTGCCAGCATGGGAGGGACTAGCGGGTATAGCACAGATACGCAGTATTTT.

The genes are TRBV6-5 and TRBJ1-2, with D possibly being TRBD1 (6 bases). V lost 3 bases to trimming and J lost 3 bases, with 14 bases between them. This CDR3 spans 15 amino acids. Germline CDR1 and CDR2: MNHEY and SVGAGI. CDR3 bases: TGTGCCAGCAGTTATCAAACAGGGACGTACTATGGCTACACCTTC. Its protein is CASSYQTGTYYGYTF.

The chain employs TRBV7-9 and TRBJ1-5; the match to TRBD1 covers 7 bases. Per the germline V gene, CDR1 is SEHNR and CDR2 is FQNEAQ (reference sequence). This CDR3 comprises 15 residues. After removal of 5 bases from V and 3 bases from J, the junction contained 7 bases not matched to a gene. CDR3 sequence (DNA): TGTGCCAGCAGCCAGGAGGGGGCTTCCAATCAGCCCCAGCATTTT. This gives the protein CASSQEGASNQPQHF.

The sample holds a few counts of this clone. V is TRBV6-1 and J is TRBJ2-2; D gene ambiguous. Germline CDR1 and CDR2: MNHNS and SASEGT. V was shortened by 2 bases and J by 0 bases, with 7 bases between the two germline ends. The CDR3 sequence is 15 residues long. CDR3 loop: CASSEISANTGELFF. CDR3 DNA: TGTGCCAGCAGTGAAATCAGCGCGAACACCGGGGAGCTGTTTTTT.

J is TRBJ1-1 and V is TRBV27; TRBD1 is a possible D gene (5 bases). The CDR3 is made up of 11 amino acids. V lost 7 bases, J lost 6 bases, and 9 bases lay in between. Germline CDR1 is MNHEY and CDR2 is SMNVEV (reference sequence). This chain's CDR3 is CASKGVAEAFF. CDR3 sequence (DNA): TGTGCCAGCAAAGGGGTGGCTGAAGCTTTCTTT.

The CDR3 reads CASSYSMYRDNEQFF. The CDR3 region has the DNA TGTGCCAGCAGTTACTCGATGTACAGGGATAATGAGCAGTTCTTC. The rearrangement uses TRBV6-6 and TRBJ2-1, with D possibly matching TRBD1 (6 bases). CDR3 length: 15 residues. V was clipped by 0 bases and J by 7 bases, with 13 bases between them. Germline V CDR1 and CDR2: MNHNY, SVGAGI (reference sequence).

The chain has TRBV30 and TRBJ1-2; possible D gene TRBD1, 5 bases. The length of the CDR3 is 12 residues. V gave up 5 bases and J gave up 3 bases, with 10 bases separating them. The germline V gene encodes CDR1 GTSNPN and CDR2 SVGIG (reference sequence). CDR3 bases: TGTGCCTGGGTAGGGGAGGACTATGGCTACACCTTC. Its protein product is CAWVGEDYGYTF.